The following is a TCR beta chain sequence with its context. What it binds is not known. The sample originates from a study of T cells in localized non-small cell lung cancer. Overall study results and limits: Of the tissues analyzed, uninvolved adjacent lung showed maximal T cell clonality, greater than tumor. In adjacent lung, a median around 55 of the top 100 tumor clones were found. Because only a single region of the tumor was sequenced, heterogeneity remains possible.

The table came from immunoSEQ multiplex PCR; TCRdb's copy has only in-frame clones and leaves some out. This sample has about 41,000 clones; approximately 86% occur once, and the top ten carry around 7%. The specimen comprised peripheral blood, sampled before any cancer treatment. The receptor was isolated from a woman aged 18 to 55 with stage III lung adenocarcinoma.

The CDR3 coding sequence is TGTGCCTGTTCACAGGGGTTTGGAGAAAAACTGTTTTTT. This sequence encodes CACSQGFGEKLFF. The chain links TRBV30 to TRBJ1-4; 7 bases agree with TRBD1. Germline loops: CDR1 GTSNPN, CDR2 SVGIG (reference sequence). With 6 bases clipped from V and 8 bases from J, the junction kept 9 bases outside the gene matches. The CDR3 sequence is 13 residues long.